This T cell receptor beta chain comes out of a study of CD8+ T cells in alopecia areata. The overall study: Severity was scored as percentage of affected scalp area in treated patients. Study outcomes and limitations: Scalp clonality and expanded CD8+ clones among the top 100 were significantly decreased by tofacitinib. In blood and scalp, many expanded lesional clones persisted during tofacitinib. Since there was just one nonresponder, nobody can yet say how baseline CD8+ expansion ties to response.

Treatment: oral pan-JAK inhibitor, 5-10 mg twice daily. cDNA prepared by RNA extraction and subsequent reverse transcription served as the template for sequencing. Some clones are missing from TCRdb's copy, which holds only in-frame ones; the method was immunoSEQ multiplex PCR. The sample holds over 100,000 clones; about half are singletons and the top ten take roughly 0.5%. In the case of this clone: Its cognate antigen is unknown.

V was clipped by 6 bases and J by 11 bases, with 15 bases between them. The germline V gene has CDR1 MNHEY and CDR2 SVGAGI. The CDR3 is 12 amino acids. Here the sequenced sample was CD4+ T cells sorted from blood, taken at week 4, from a patient treated with tofacitinib. The genes are TRBV6-5 and TRBJ2-3; tentative D call: TRBD1 (6 bases). This TCR was sampled from a human donor with alopecia areata. CDR3 sequence (DNA): TGTGCCAGCAGCCGTGGACAGTCTATGCAGTATTTT. Protein sequence: CASSRGQSMQYF.